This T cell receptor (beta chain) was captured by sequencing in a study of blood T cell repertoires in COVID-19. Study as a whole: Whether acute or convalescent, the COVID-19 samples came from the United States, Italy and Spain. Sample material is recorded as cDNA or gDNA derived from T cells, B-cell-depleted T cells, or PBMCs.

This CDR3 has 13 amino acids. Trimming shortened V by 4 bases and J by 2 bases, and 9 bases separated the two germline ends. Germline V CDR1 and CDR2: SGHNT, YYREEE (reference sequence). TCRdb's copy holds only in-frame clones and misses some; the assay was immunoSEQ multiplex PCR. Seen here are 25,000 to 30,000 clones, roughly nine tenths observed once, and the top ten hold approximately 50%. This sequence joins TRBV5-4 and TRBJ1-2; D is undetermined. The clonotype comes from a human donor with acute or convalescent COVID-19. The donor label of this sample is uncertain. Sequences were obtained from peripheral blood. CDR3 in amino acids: CASSRAGNYGYTF. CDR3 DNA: TGTGCCAGCAGCCGGGCGGGGAACTATGGCTACACCTTC.